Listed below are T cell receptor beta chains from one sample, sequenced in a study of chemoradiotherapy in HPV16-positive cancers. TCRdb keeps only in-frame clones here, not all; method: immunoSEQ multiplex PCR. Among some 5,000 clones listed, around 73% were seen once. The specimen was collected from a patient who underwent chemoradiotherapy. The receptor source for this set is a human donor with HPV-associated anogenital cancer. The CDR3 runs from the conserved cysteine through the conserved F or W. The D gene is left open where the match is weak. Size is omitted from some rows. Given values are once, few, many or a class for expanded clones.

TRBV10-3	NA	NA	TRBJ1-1	CAISGGGYTEAFF	TGTGCCATCAGTGGAGGGGGATACACTGAAGCTTTCTTT
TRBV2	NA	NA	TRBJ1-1	CASTLWGNTEAFF	TGTGCCAGCACCCTCTGGGGGAACACTGAAGCTTTCTTT
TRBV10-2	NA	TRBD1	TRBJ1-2	CASSEDRGYGYTF	TGCGCCAGCAGTGAGGACAGGGGCTATGGCTACACCTTC
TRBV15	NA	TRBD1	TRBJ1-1	CATSRDWNRGRVDTEAFF	TGTGCCACCAGCAGAGATTGGAACAGGGGGCGCGTGGACACTGAAGCTTTCTTT
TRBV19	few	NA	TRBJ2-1	CATLTGLHEQFF	TGTGCCACCCTTACAGGGTTACATGAGCAGTTCTTC
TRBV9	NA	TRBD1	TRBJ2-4	CASSGNRGIQYF	TGTGCCAGCAGCGGAAACAGGGGCATTCAGTACTTC
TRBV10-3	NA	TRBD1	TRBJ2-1	CAISSGTGAGYNEQFF	TGTGCCATCAGTTCCGGGACAGGGGCGGGATACAATGAGCAGTTCTTC
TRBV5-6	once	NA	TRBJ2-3	CASSRRGTDTQYF	TGTGCCAGCAGCCGCCGGGGTACAGATACGCAGTATTTT
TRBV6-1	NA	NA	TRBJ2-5	CASSGPGTTGVETQYF	TGTGCCAGCAGTGGACCCGGGACAACGGGGGTGGAGACCCAGTACTTC
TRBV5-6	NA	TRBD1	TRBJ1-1	CASSYGTVNPEAFF	TGTGCCAGCAGCTACGGGACAGTCAACCCTGAAGCTTTCTTT
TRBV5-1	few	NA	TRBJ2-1	CASSLGGFEQFF	TGCGCCAGCAGCTTGGGAGGGTTTGAGCAGTTCTTC
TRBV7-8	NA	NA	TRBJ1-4	CASSPDLGDEKLFF	TGTGCCAGCAGCCCCGACCTGGGGGATGAAAAACTGTTTTTT
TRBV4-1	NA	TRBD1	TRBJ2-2	CASSQVGQGAHTGELFF	TGCGCCAGCAGCCAAGTTGGACAGGGGGCGCACACCGGGGAGCTGTTTTTT
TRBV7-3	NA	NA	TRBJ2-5	CASSLEPTGETQYF	TGTGCCAGCAGCTTAGAACCCACTGGGGAGACCCAGTACTTC
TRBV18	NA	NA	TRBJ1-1	CASSPPISGAEAFF	TGTGCCAGCTCACCACCGATAAGTGGAGCTGAAGCTTTCTTT
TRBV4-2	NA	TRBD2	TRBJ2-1	CASSPTSGSDEQFF	TGTGCCAGCAGCCCCACTAGCGGGAGCGATGAGCAGTTCTTC
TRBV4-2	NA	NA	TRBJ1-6	CASSQDFRGSSPLHF	TGTGCCAGCAGCCAAGACTTCCGGGGGAGCTCACCCCTCCACTTT
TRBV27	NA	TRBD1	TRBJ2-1	CASSRTGTGFFDEQFF	TGTGCCAGCAGTCGAACCGGGACAGGGTTCTTCGATGAGCAGTTCTTC
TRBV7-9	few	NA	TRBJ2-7	CASSGGADLQYF	TGTGCCAGCAGCGGAGGGGCGGACTTACAGTACTTC
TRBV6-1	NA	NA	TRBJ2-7	CASTSEAGSSYEQYF	TGTGCCAGCACCTCCGAGGCAGGGTCTTCCTACGAGCAGTACTTC
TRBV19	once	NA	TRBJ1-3	CASSIGGTHSGNTIYF	TGTGCCAGTAGTATAGGGGGGACACACTCTGGAAACACCATATATTTT
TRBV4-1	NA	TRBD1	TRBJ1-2	CASSQDRQGNYGYTF	TGCGCCAGCAGCCAAGACCGACAGGGTAACTATGGCTACACCTTC
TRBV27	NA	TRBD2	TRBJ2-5	CASSFLAGGSQETQYF	TGTGCCAGCAGTTTCTTAGCGGGGGGGTCCCAAGAGACCCAGTACTTC
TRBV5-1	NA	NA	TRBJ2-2	CASSLGQPNTGELFF	TGCGCCAGCAGCTTGGGACAACCGAACACCGGGGAGCTGTTTTTT
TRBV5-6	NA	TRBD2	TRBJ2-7	CASRAAGVEQYF	TGTGCCAGCAGGGCGGCGGGGGTCGAGCAGTACTTC
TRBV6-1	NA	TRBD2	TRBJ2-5	CASTRLAESETQYF	TGTGCCAGCACAAGACTAGCCGAATCAGAGACCCAGTACTTC
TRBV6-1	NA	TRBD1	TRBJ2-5	CASSESSGTGQETQYF	TGTGCCAGCAGTGAATCCTCCGGGACAGGCCAAGAGACCCAGTACTTC
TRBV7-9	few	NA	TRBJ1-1	CASSPTTRQMNTEAFF	TGTGCCAGCAGCCCAACAACCCGACAGATGAACACTGAAGCTTTCTTT
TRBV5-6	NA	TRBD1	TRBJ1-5	CASSSDRGLNQPQHF	TGTGCCAGCAGCTCGGACAGGGGCCTCAATCAGCCCCAGCATTTT
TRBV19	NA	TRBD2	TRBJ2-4	CASSETVRITSGSLNIQYF	TGTGCCAGTAGCGAAACAGTAAGAATTACTAGCGGGAGTTTAAACATTCAGTACTTC
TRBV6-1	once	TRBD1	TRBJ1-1	CASSIRQGVYTEAFF	TGTGCCAGCAGTATCAGACAGGGGGTGTACACTGAAGCTTTCTTT
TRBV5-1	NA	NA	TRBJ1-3	CASSLGGNGVQNTIYF	TGCGCCAGCAGCTTGGGGGGGAACGGAGTCCAAAACACCATATATTTT
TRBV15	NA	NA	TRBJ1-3	CATSRDRRADTIYF	TGTGCCACCAGCAGAGATCGCAGGGCGGACACCATATATTTT
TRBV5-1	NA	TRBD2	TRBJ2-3	CASSLDPLREEGTQYF	TGCGCCAGCAGCTTGGATCCTTTGCGGGAGGAGGGTACGCAGTATTTT
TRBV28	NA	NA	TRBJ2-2	CASIGGTSPGELFF	TGTGCCAGCATTGGGGGCACTTCCCCCGGGGAGCTGTTTTTT
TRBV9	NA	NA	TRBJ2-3	CASSVALSTDTQYF	TGTGCCAGCAGCGTTGCTTTAAGCACAGATACGCAGTATTTT
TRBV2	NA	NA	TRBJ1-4	CASRDGGTNEKLFF	TGTGCCAGCAGGGACGGAGGAACTAATGAAAAACTGTTTTTT
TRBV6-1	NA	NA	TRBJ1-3	CASSEIQGPGNTIYF	TGTGCCAGCAGTGAAATCCAGGGACCTGGAAACACCATATATTTT
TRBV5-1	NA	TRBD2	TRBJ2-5	CASSPGLAVTQETQYF	TGCGCCAGCAGCCCAGGACTAGCGGTAACTCAAGAGACCCAGTACTTC
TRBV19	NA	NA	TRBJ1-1	CASSSQGNTEAFF	TGTGCCAGTAGTTCACAGGGGAACACTGAAGCTTTCTTT
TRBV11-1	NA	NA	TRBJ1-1	CASTPGVPGDTEAFF	TGTGCCAGCACCCCGGGAGTTCCGGGGGACACTGAAGCTTTCTTT
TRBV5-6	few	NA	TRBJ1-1	CASSLAENTEAFF	TGTGCCAGCAGCCTGGCGGAGAACACTGAAGCTTTCTTT
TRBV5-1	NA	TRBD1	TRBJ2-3	CASSLGTGASTDTQYF	TGCGCCAGCAGCTTGGGGACAGGGGCGAGCACAGATACGCAGTATTTT